This entry lists 18 T cell receptor beta chains sequenced from one sample in a study of blood T cell repertoires in COVID-19. TCRdb keeps only in-frame clones here, not all; method: immunoSEQ multiplex PCR. The sample yields about 120,000 clones, roughly 90% seen once. The sequenced sample was peripheral blood. These TCRs come from a woman in her seventies who had recovered from COVID-19.

This clone was seen just once. The chain uses TRBV6-5 and TRBJ1-2, with 8 bases matching TRBD1. The trim removed 0 bases at V and 4 bases at J, leaving 4 bases unmatched. Germline lookup yields CDR1 MNHEY and CDR2 SVGAGI. CDR3 length equals 15 residues. The CDR3 sequence is CASSYSGQGSYGYTF. The DNA for the CDR3 is TGTGCCAGCAGTTACTCCGGACAGGGAAGCTATGGCTACACCTTC.

The chain is built from TRBV6-5 and TRBJ2-1; D is uncertain. Trimming shortened V by 0 bases and J by 3 bases, and 6 bases separated the two germline ends. CDR3 size: 14 residues. The germline V gene encodes CDR1 MNHEY and CDR2 SVGAGI. DNA for the CDR3: TGTGCCAGCAGTTACTCCTCAGGCTACAATGAGCAGTTCTTC. Amino acids: CASSYSSGYNEQFF.

The CDR3 sequence: CASSIRTGGYEQYF. The CDR3, as DNA: TGTGCCAGTAGTATTCGAACAGGGGGCTACGAGCAGTACTTC. This chain links TRBV19 with TRBJ2-7, with TRBD1 identical over 8 bases. Germline assignment: CDR1 LNHDA and CDR2 SQIVND (reference sequence). V shed 3 bases, J shed 3 bases, and the junction held 4 bases outside the gene matches. The CDR3 is 14 amino acids.

The chain couples TRBV5-4 to TRBJ2-5; TRBD1 matches 7 bases. Germline assignment: CDR1 SGHNT and CDR2 YYREEE (reference sequence). The CDR3 runs 14 residues. Trimming removed 4 bases from V and 4 bases from J; junction bases left unmatched: 7. The CDR3 spells CASSTRQGGETQYF. Written as DNA, the CDR3 is TGTGCCAGCAGCACACGACAGGGTGGAGAGACCCAGTACTTC.

This clone was seen only a few times. V usage is TRBV28 and J usage is TRBJ2-3; D perhaps matches TRBD2 (5 bases). The CDR3 runs 13 residues. Deletions cut 8 bases from V and 3 bases from J, with 12 bases between. The germline V gene has CDR1 MDHEN and CDR2 SYDVKM. DNA for the CDR3: TGTGCCAGCGGCCCTAGAGGGACAGATACGCAGTATTTT. Translated, it gives CASGPRGTDTQYF.

This clone was observed once. The CDR3 bases are TGCGCCAGCAGCCCGCCGGCCAGGCCTCGGCAAGCTTTCTTT. The encoded protein is CASSPPARPRQAFF. V usage is TRBV4-3 and J usage is TRBJ1-1; D is unresolved. The length of the CDR3 is 14 residues. CDR1 and CDR2 (germline): LGHNA, YSLEER. The V end lost 4 bases, the J end lost 9 bases, and 18 bases lay between the germline ends.

The J gene is TRBJ2-1, the V gene TRBV3-1 (or the pseudogene TRBV3-2), with 8 bases lining up with TRBD1. After removal of 8 bases from V and 9 bases from J, the junction contained 6 bases not matched to a gene. The CDR3 sequence is 12 residues long. Per the germline V gene, CDR1 is LGHDT and CDR2 is YNNKEL (reference sequence). DNA of the CDR3: TGTGCCAGCGAACCTGGACAGGGTGAGCAGTTCTTC. Encoded protein: CASEPGQGEQFF.

V is TRBV30 and J is TRBJ2-3; the D is unclear. Germline V gene lookup returns CDR1 GTSNPN and CDR2 SVGIG (reference sequence). Trimming left V 2 bases short and J 4 bases short, with 7 bases between. The CDR3 totals 12 residues. This CDR3 reads CAWSLSADTQYF. The CDR3 region has the DNA TGTGCCTGGAGTCTCAGCGCAGATACGCAGTATTTT.

CDR3: CASSSGVPYNEQFF. The CDR3 DNA sequence: TGTGCCAGCTCCTCAGGGGTCCCCTACAATGAGCAGTTCTTC. The chain uses TRBV18 and TRBJ2-1; possibly TRBD1 for D (6 bases). This CDR3 has 14 amino acids. Germline V CDR1 and CDR2: KGHSH, LQKENI. Trimming removed 6 bases at V and 2 bases at J, with 11 bases between.

The V gene is TRBV7-2, the J gene TRBJ2-2; 15 bases fit TRBD2. V lost 5 bases to trimming and J lost 6 bases; unmatched junction nucleotides: 4. CDR3 length equals 16 residues. Germline CDR1 and CDR2: SGHTA and FQGNSA. The CDR3 DNA is TGTGCCAGCAGCGCCCGGACTAGCGGGGGGGCCGGGGAGCTGTTTTTT. This encodes CASSARTSGGAGELFF.

The chain has TRBV6-5 and TRBJ1-4, with no clear D. V lost 2 bases and J lost 0, with 7 bases in between. The CDR3 totals 15 residues. CDR1 and CDR2 from the germline V gene are MNHEY and SVGAGI. For the CDR3, the DNA is TGTGCCAGCAGTTACGCGAGTGCAACTAATGAAAAACTGTTTTTT. It is translated as CASSYASATNEKLFF.

This clone occurred a few times. The gene calls are TRBV24-1 and TRBJ1-5; D uncertain. The germline V and J ends were trimmed by 1 base and 5 bases, with 11 bases remaining between them. This CDR3 contains 15 residues. Germline lookup yields CDR1 KGHDR and CDR2 SFDVKD. CDR3 sequence (DNA): TGTGCCACCAGTGATTTAGAGGGTGGGGATCAGCCCCAGCATTTT. Residues: CATSDLEGGDQPQHF.

J is TRBJ1-6 and V is TRBV7-2; 9 bases line up with TRBD1. The CDR3 has 15 residues. V dropped 1 base and J dropped 5; count of bases not matched to a gene: 0. Germline V gene data show CDR1 as SGHTA and CDR2 as FQGNSA. The CDR3 protein is CASSLGDRDNSPLHF. The CDR3 DNA reads TGTGCCAGCAGCTTAGGGGACAGGGATAATTCACCCCTCCACTTT.

The chain combines TRBV30 with TRBJ2-7; TRBD2 might be the D (6 bases). The CDR3 is 16 residues long. Trimming left V 0 bases short and J 3 bases short, with 18 bases between. Germline CDR1 GTSNPN, CDR2 SVGIG (reference sequence). The CDR3 spells CAWSVEWVREDYEQYF. The CDR3, as DNA: TGTGCCTGGAGTGTAGAGTGGGTCAGGGAGGACTACGAGCAGTACTTC.

This chain joins TRBV6-8 and TRBJ2-7; 7 bases line up with TRBD1. J lost 11 bases, V lost 4 bases, and 11 bases had no gene match. CDR3 length equals 13 residues. Germline values: CDR1 MNHGY, CDR2 SAAAGT. The CDR3 here is CASSWFYRGLKYF. In nucleotides, the CDR3 is TGTGCCAGCAGTTGGTTTTACAGGGGCCTGAAGTACTTC.

The rearrangement links TRBV7-9 to TRBJ1-1; 9 bases agree with TRBD1. Germline V CDR1 and CDR2: SEHNR, FQNEAQ (reference sequence). This CDR3 has 15 residues. V was clipped by 4 bases and J by 5 bases; unmatched bases: 8. In DNA form, the CDR3 reads TGTGCCAGCAGCTCTCCTGGGACAGGGAATACTGAAGCTTTCTTT. This encodes CASSSPGTGNTEAFF.

This chain links TRBV2 with TRBJ1-1, with D uncertain. Germline-derived CDR1 and CDR2 are SNHLY and FYNNEI. The V end was cut by 4 bases, the J end by 5 bases, with 11 bases between. CDR3 length equals 13 residues. The CDR3 DNA follows: TGTGCCAGCAGTGTTTTGTTTAGTACTGAAGCTTTCTTT. Encoded protein: CASSVLFSTEAFF. The full variable domain, completed using reference TRBV2 and TRBJ1-1, is EPEVTQTPSHQVTQMGQEVILRCVPISNHLYFYWYRQILGQKVEFLVSFYNNEISEKSEIFDDQFSVERPDGSNFTLKIRSTKLEDSAMYFCASSVLFSTEAFFGQGTRLTVV.

The CDR3 here is CASSLGTSAGAGDTQYF. The DNA of the CDR3 is TGTGCCAGCAGCTTGGGAACCTCGGCGGGGGCGGGGGATACGCAGTATTTT. The chain couples TRBV7-3 to TRBJ2-3, with a weak D call TRBD2 (7 bases). CDR3 length equals 17 residues. V lost 3 bases and J lost 6, with 22 bases in between. The germline gives CDR1 SGHTA, CDR2 FQGTGA.